Listed below are T cell receptor beta chains from one sample, sequenced in a study of control samples from healthy donors and cancer patients. TCRdb's table, derived via immunoSEQ multiplex PCR, lists solely in-frame clones and lacks some. This sample has over 150,000 clones, with approximately 94% found just once. The specimen sequenced was blood. These receptors were collected from a young woman in good health. Each CDR3 is given with its conserved first and last residue. Each record gives: V gene, J gene, CDR3 length, CDR3 protein.

>TRBV7-2|TRBJ1-2|14
CASSSPRLGYGYTF
>TRBV10-1|TRBJ2-2|14
CASSESGGTGELFF
>TRBV19|TRBJ2-7|13
CASRPTGVDEQYF
>TRBV6-2/TRBV6-3|TRBJ1-2|15
CASSYFGGLNYGYTF
>TRBV7-2|TRBJ2-7|14
CASSLEVLAYEQYF
>TRBV6-1|TRBJ1-1|16
CASSDPGFGLNTEAFF
>TRBV7-2|TRBJ2-5|17
CASSLGLAGALGETQYF
>TRBV10-1|TRBJ1-3|15
CATSRDFNPGNTIYF
>TRBV6-2/TRBV6-3|TRBJ1-2|17
CASSSPSRTGLRYGYTF
>TRBV7-8|TRBJ1-5|14
CASSPRDEDQPQHF
>TRBV6-2/TRBV6-3|TRBJ2-3|16
CASSRFSGGPTDTQYF
>TRBV5-6|TRBJ2-7|12
CASSQDSDEQYF
>TRBV5-4|TRBJ2-1|14
CASTDRQGMNEQFF